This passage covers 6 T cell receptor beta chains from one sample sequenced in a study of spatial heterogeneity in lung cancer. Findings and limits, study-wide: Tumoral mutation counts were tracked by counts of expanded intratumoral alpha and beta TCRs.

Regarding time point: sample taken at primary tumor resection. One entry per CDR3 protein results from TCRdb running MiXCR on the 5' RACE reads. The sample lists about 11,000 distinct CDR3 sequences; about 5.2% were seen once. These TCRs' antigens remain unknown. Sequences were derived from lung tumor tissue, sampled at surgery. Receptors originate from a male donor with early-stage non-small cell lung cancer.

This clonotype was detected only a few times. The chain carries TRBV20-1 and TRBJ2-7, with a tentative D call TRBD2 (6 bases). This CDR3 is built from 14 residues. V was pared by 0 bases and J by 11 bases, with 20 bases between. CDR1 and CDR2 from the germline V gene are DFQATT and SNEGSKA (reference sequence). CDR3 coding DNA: TGCAGTGCTAGAGATCTGGACCGGGTTGGGGAGGAGTACTTC. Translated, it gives CSARDLDRVGEEYF.

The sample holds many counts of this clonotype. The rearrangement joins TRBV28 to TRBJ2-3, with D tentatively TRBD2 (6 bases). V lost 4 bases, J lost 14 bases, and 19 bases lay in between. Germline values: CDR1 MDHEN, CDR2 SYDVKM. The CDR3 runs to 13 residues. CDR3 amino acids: CASSSPEPGLWYF. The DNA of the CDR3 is TGTGCCAGCAGTTCCCCCGAGCCGGGACTTTGGTATTTT.

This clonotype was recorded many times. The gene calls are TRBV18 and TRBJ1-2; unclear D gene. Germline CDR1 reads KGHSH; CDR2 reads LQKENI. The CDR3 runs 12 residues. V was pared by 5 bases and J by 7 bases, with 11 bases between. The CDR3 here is CASSLGSSGYTF. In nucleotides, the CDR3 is TGTGCCAGCTCATTAGGATCAAGTGGCTACACCTTC.

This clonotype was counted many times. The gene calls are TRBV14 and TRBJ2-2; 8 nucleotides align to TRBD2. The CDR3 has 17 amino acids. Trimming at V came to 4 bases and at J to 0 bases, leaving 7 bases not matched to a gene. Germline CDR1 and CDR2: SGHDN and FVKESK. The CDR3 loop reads CASSPLPGLANTGELFF. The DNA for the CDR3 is TGTGCCAGCAGCCCTCTCCCGGGACTAGCGAACACCGGGGAGCTGTTTTTT.

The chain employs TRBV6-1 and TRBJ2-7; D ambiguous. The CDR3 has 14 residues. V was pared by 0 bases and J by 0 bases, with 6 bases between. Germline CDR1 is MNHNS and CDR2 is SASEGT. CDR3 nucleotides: TGTGCCAGCAGTGAAGCCACAGCCTCCTACGAGCAGTACTTC. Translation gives CASSEATASYEQYF.

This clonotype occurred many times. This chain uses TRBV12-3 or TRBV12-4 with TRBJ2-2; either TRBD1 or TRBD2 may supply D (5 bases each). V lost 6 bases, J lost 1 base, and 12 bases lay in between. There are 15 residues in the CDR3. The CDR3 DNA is TGTGCCAGCAGGCCAGGGACGGTGAACACCGGGGAGCTGTTTTTT. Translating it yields CASRPGTVNTGELFF.